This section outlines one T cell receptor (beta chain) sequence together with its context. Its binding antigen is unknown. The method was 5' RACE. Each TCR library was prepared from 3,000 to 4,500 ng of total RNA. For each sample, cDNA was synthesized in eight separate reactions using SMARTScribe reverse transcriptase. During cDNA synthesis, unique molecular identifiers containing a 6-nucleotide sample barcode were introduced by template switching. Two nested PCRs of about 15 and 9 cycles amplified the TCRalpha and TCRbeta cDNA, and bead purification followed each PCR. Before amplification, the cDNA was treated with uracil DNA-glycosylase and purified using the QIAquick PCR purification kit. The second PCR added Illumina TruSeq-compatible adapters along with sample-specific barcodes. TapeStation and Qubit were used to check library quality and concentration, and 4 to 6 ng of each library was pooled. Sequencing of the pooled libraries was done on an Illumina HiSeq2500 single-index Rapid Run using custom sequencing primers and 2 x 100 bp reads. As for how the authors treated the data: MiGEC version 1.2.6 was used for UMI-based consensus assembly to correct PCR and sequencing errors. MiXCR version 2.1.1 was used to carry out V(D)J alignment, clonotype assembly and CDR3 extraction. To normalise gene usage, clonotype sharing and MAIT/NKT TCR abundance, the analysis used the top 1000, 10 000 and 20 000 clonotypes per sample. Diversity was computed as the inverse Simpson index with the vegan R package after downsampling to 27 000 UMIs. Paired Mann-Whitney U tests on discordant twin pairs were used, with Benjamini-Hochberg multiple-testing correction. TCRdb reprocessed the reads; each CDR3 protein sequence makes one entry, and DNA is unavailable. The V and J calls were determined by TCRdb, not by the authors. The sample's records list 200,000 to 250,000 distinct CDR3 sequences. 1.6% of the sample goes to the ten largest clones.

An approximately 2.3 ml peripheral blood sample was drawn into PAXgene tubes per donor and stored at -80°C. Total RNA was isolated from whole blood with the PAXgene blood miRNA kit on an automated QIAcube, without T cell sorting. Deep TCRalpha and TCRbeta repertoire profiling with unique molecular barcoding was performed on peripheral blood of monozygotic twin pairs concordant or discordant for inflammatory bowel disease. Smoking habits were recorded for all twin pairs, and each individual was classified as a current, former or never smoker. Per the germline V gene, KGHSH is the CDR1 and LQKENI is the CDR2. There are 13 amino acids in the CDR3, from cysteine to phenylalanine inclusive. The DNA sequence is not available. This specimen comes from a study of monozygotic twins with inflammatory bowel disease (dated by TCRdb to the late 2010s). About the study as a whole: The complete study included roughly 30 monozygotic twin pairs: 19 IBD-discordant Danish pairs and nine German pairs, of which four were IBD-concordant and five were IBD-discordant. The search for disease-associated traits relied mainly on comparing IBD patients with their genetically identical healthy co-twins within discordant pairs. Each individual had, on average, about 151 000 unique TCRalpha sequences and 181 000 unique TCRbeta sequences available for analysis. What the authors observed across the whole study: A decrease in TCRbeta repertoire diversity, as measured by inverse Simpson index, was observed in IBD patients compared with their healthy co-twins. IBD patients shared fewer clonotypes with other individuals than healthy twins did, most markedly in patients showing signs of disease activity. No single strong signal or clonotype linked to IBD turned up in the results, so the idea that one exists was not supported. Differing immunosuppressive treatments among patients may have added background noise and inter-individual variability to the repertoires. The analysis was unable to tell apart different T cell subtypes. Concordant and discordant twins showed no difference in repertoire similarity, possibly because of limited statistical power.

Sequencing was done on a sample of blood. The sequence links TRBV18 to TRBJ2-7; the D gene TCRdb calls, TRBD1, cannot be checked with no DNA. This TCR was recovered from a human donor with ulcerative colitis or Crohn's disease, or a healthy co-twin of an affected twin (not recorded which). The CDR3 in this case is CASSRTALYEQYF.